Sequencing of this T cell receptor (beta chain) was carried out in a study of T cells in localized non-small cell lung cancer. The study, taken as a whole, reports: Adjacent lung tissue had a median about 60 of the top 100 clones found in the tumor. One tumor region alone was sequenced, and heterogeneity therefore remains possible. A higher density of T cells in blood coincided with extended overall survival.

The CDR3 sequence is 13 residues long. V lost 5 bases to trimming and J lost 5 bases; unmatched junction nucleotides: 5. Looked up from germline, CDR1 is MNHEY and CDR2 is SMNVEV (reference sequence). Concerning this clone: The antigen remains undetermined.

This table comes from immunoSEQ multiplex PCR, and its TCRdb copy is limited to in-frame clones, with some not included. The table records 20,000 to 25,000 clones, just over 90% of them present only once. The chain has TRBV27 and TRBJ1-1, with 7 bases lining up with TRBD1. The sequencing used peripheral blood, collected before any cancer treatment. The source of this sequence is a woman aged 35 to 70 with stage I lung adenocarcinoma. In nucleotides, the CDR3 is TGTGCCAGCAGTCCACAGGGGCTGACTGAAGCTTTCTTT. Translated: CASSPQGLTEAFF.